In this sample, the clone carrying this T cell receptor (beta chain) turned up many times. What it binds is not known. TCRdb analysed the 5' RACE reads with MiXCR anew, one entry per CDR3 protein. The sample comprises some 140,000 distinct CDR3 sequences, 7.3% of which are singletons, and roughly 12% rests with the top ten. The data stem from a study of CD8 T cells in ankylosing spondylitis. Study-wide results and caveats: Several highly homologous variants formed a TCR beta motif that appeared characteristic of ankylosing spondylitis blood. It was reported that disease-linked clones were significantly enriched in matched ankylosing spondylitis synovial fluid.

CDR3 size: 13 residues. Germline loops: CDR1 SGHRS, CDR2 YFSETQ. With 0 bases removed from V and 4 bases from J, the gap between germline ends came to 7 bases. The sample comprised blood, either unsorted or a sorted T cell fraction (not recorded which). This receptor was obtained from a female donor with ankylosing spondylitis or in good health (not recorded which). This sequence joins TRBV5-1 and TRBJ2-5; TRBD2 might be the D (5 bases). The CDR3 sequence is CASSLGTLETQYF. CDR3 DNA sequence: TGCGCCAGCAGCTTGGGGACTCTAGAGACCCAGTACTTC. Drawing the rest from reference TRBV5-1 and TRBJ2-5, the complete variable domain is KAGVTQTPRYLIKTRGQQVTLSCSPISGHRSVSWYQQTPGQGLQFLFEYFSETQRNKGNFPGRFSGRQFSNSRSEMNVSTLELGDSALYLCASSLGTLETQYFGPGTRLLVL.